The rows below give T cell receptor beta chains drawn from one sample of a study of shared clonotypes between healthy human individuals. Libraries were prepared by immunoSEQ multiplex PCR; TCRdb keeps only in-frame clonotypes and omits some of them. The table has some 1 million clones, about 75% seen once. Specimen: memory CD4+ T cells sorted from blood. Every receptor here comes from a man between 18 and 29 years old in good health. The CDR3 runs from the conserved cysteine through the conserved F or W. Each record gives: D gene, J gene, CDR3 length, clone size, V gene, CDR3 protein, CDR3 DNA. A D gene is named only where the DNA matches it firmly. Rows give clone size only sometimes, using once, few, many, or a class for an expanded clone.

. | TRBJ2-7 | 14 | . | TRBV19 | CASSIGFSSYEQYF | TGTGCCAGTAGTATCGGGTTTAGCTCCTACGAGCAGTACTTC
. | TRBJ1-1 | 13 | . | TRBV7-3 | CASRRSMNTEAFF | TGTGCCAGCAGACGGAGCATGAACACTGAAGCTTTCTTT
. | TRBJ1-5 | 15 | . | TRBV5-6 | CASSFAGTVSQPQHF | TGTGCCAGCAGCTTTGCCGGCACAGTGAGTCAGCCCCAGCATTTT
. | TRBJ1-2 | 14 | . | TRBV19 | CASIGTGLSYGYTF | TGTGCCAGTATCGGAACGGGACTGAGTTATGGCTACACCTTC
TRBD2 | TRBJ2-1 | 17 | . | TRBV25-1 | CASSDSASGRADNEQFF | TGTGCCAGCAGTGATTCGGCTAGCGGGAGGGCCGACAATGAGCAGTTCTTC
. | TRBJ1-1 | 14 | . | TRBV14 | CASSLYEGSYLTFF | TGTGCCAGCAGCCTATATGAGGGGTCGTACCTAACTTTCTTT
. | TRBJ1-2 | 14 | . | TRBV23-1 | CASSQWDGPYGYTF | TGCGCCAGCAGTCAATGGGACGGACCCTATGGCTACACCTTC
TRBD2 | TRBJ2-5 | 16 | . | TRBV4-1 | CASSQDSGGPGETQYF | TGCGCCAGCAGCCAAGACTCGGGAGGGCCGGGAGAGACCCAGTACTTC
. | TRBJ1-2 | 12 | . | TRBV2 | CASSVLGRGYTF | TGTGCCAGCAGTGTACTGGGAAGAGGCTACACCTTC
. | TRBJ1-1 | 14 | . | TRBV7-7 | CASPPVAGNTEAFF | TGTGCTAGCCCTCCGGTAGCGGGAAACACTGAAGCTTTCTTT
. | TRBJ1-5 | 14 | few | TRBV7-2 | CASSLAGPNQPQHF | TGTGCCAGCAGCTTAGCGGGCCCCAATCAGCCCCAGCATTTT
. | TRBJ2-5 | 13 | . | TRBV12-5 | CASGPGTEETQYF | TGTGCTAGTGGTCCCGGGACCGAAGAGACCCAGTACTTC